This TCR beta chain comes out of a study of blood T cell repertoires in COVID-19. Study in general: Acute and convalescent COVID-19 specimens originated in the United States, Italy and Spain.

Clones were sequenced by immunoSEQ multiplex PCR, and TCRdb holds only the in-frame ones, with some missing. The sample shows fewer than 70,000 clones, roughly nine tenths of them seen only once. Sequenced sample: peripheral blood. The source is a woman between 65 and 79 years old with active COVID-19.

This CDR3 is CASSLGGTGGGEQYF. The CDR3 DNA sequence: TGTGCCAGCAGCTTAGGTGGGACAGGGGGCGGCGAGCAGTACTTC. The V call is TRBV11-1, the J call TRBJ2-7; 12 positions agree with TRBD1. The CDR3 length is 15 residues. V lost 1 base to trimming and J lost 6 bases; unmatched junction nucleotides: 4. Germline CDR1 is SGHAT and CDR2 is FQDESV (reference sequence).